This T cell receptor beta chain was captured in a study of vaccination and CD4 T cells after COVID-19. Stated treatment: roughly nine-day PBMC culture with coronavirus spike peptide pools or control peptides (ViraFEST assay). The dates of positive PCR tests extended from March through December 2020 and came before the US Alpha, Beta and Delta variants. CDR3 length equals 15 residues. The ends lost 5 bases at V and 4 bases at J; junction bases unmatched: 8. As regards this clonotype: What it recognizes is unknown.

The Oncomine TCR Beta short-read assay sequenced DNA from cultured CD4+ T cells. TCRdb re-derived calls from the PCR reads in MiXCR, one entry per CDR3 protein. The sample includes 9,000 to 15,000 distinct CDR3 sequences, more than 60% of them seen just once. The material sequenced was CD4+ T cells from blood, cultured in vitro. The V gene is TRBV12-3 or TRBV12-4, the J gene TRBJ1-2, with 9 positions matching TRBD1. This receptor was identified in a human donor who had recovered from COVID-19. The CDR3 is CASSQQGAQGYGYTF. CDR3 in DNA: TGTGCCAGCAGTCAACAGGGGGCGCAGGGCTATGGCTACACCTTC.